Shown below are 17 T cell receptor beta chains from a single sample sequenced in a study of shared clonotypes between healthy human individuals. The table came from immunoSEQ multiplex PCR; TCRdb's copy has only in-frame clones and leaves some out. The sample records under 650,000 clones, 96% being singletons. The sample taken for sequencing was naive CD4+ T cells sorted from blood. Specified subset: CD45RA+ positively selected. The receptors were gathered from a woman aged 25 to 45 in good health.

V usage is TRBV7-8 and J usage is TRBJ2-3; 7 nucleotides agree with TRBD2. There are 14 residues in the CDR3. The germline CDR1 and CDR2 sequences are SGHVS and FQNEAQ. V was pared by 5 bases and J by 4 bases, with 6 bases of the junction left unmatched. The CDR3 bases are TGTGCCAGCAGCCGACTAGCCCTGGCAGATACGCAGTATTTT. This encodes CASSRLALADTQYF.

The chain recombines TRBV27 with TRBJ1-1; D is ambiguous. Germline V gene sequence: CDR1 MNHEY, CDR2 SMNVEV (reference sequence). Trimming took off 2 bases at V and 3 bases at J, with 7 bases between the two ends. The CDR3 contains 13 residues. CDR3 nucleotides: TGTGCCAGCAGTTTAGTGGGCCACACTGAAGCTTTCTTT. Translated: CASSLVGHTEAFF.

This chain joins TRBV28 and TRBJ2-3, with 8 bases aligning to TRBD1. The CDR3 covers 15 residues. Germline values: CDR1 MDHEN, CDR2 SYDVKM. J lost 4 bases, V lost 2 bases, and 5 bases had no gene match. The CDR3 reads CASSLQGQAPDTQYF. The CDR3 DNA reads as TGTGCCAGCAGTTTACAGGGACAGGCCCCAGATACGCAGTATTTT.

The chain recombines TRBV27 with TRBJ1-6; 9 bases fit TRBD1. The CDR3 spans 15 residues. V was pared by 6 bases and J by 7 bases, with 7 bases of the junction left unmatched. CDR1 and CDR2 (germline): MNHEY, SMNVEV (reference sequence). Here the CDR3 DNA reads TGTGCCAGCAGGAGCCCCGGGACAGGGAATTCACCCCTCCACTTT. Protein sequence: CASRSPGTGNSPLHF.

The chain employs TRBV5-4 and TRBJ2-1, with TRBD2 identical over 10 bases. Germline values: CDR1 SGHNT, CDR2 YYREEE (reference sequence). The ends lost 4 bases at V and 9 bases at J; junction bases unmatched: 10. The CDR3 spans 15 residues. The CDR3: CASSPAGAGGLEQFF. The CDR3 DNA reads as TGTGCCAGCAGCCCCGCCGGAGCGGGAGGGCTTGAGCAGTTCTTC. Supplemented by reference TRBV5-4 and TRBJ2-1, the full variable domain reads ETGVTQSPTHLIKTRGQQVTLRCSSQSGHNTVSWYQQALGQGPQFIFQYYREEENGRGNFPPRFSGLQFPNYSSELNVNALELDDSALYLCASSPAGAGGLEQFFGPGTRLTVL.

J is TRBJ1-4 and V is TRBV27; weak D call: TRBD1 (6 bases). V shed 2 bases and J shed 0 bases, with 7 bases lying between them. Per the germline V gene, CDR1 is MNHEY and CDR2 is SMNVEV (reference sequence). This CDR3 region has 15 residues. Here the CDR3 reads CASSLEGATNEKLFF. The CDR3, as DNA: TGTGCCAGCAGTTTAGAGGGGGCAACTAATGAAAAACTGTTTTTT.

This clone was detected once. The chain recombines TRBV10-3 with TRBJ2-5; 9 nucleotides align to TRBD2. With the DNA end fitting TRBJ2-7 better, the J assignment may be wrong. Germline lookup yields CDR1 ENHRY and CDR2 SYGVKD. CDR3 size: 15 residues. The CDR3 nucleotides are TGTGCCATCAATACGGGACTAGCAAGCTCCTACGAGCAGTACTTC. Protein: CAINTGLASSYEQYF.

The V and J genes are TRBV11-2 and TRBJ2-7; 8 bases are a match to TRBD1. The CDR3 is made up of 15 amino acids. Trimming took 5 bases from V and 5 from J; bases not matched to a gene: 11. Germline values: CDR1 SGHAT, CDR2 FQNNGV. The DNA for the CDR3 is TGTGCCAGCAGCGCAGCCCGGACAGGGTTCCACGAGCAGTACTTC. The encoded protein is CASSAARTGFHEQYF.

The chain combines TRBV28 with TRBJ1-5, with TRBD1 identical over 8 bases. Looked up from germline, CDR1 is MDHEN and CDR2 is SYDVKM. The CDR3 runs 14 residues. V trimming: 6 bases; J trimming: 7 bases; junction bases outside the gene matches: 8. DNA of the CDR3: TGTGCCAGCAGGTCGGACAGGGCCGCGCAGCCCCAGCATTTT. Its translation: CASRSDRAAQPQHF.

The chain has TRBV2 and TRBJ2-5; D not certain. The CDR3 sequence is 12 residues long. The V end lost 7 bases, the J end lost 0 bases, and 6 bases lay between the germline ends. CDR1 is SNHLY and CDR2 is FYNNEI in the germline V gene. In DNA form, the CDR3 reads TGTGCCAGCATGGAACACCAAGAGACCCAGTACTTC. Encoded protein: CASMEHQETQYF.

In nucleotides, the CDR3 is TGTGCCAGCAGCTTTACGGCTGCGGGACGCGGGGCCGAGCAGTACTTC. It encodes CASSFTAAGRGAEQYF. J is TRBJ2-7 and V is TRBV7-2; a weak D match, TRBD2 (6 bases). The CDR3 length is 16 residues. The V gene lost 3 bases and the J gene lost 6 bases, with 21 bases spanning the gap. Germline V gene data show CDR1 as SGHTA and CDR2 as FQGNSA.

In its sample, this clone was seen once. The chain carries TRBV5-4 and TRBJ2-3, with D maybe TRBD1 (6 bases). This CDR3 comprises 12 residues. The V end lost 3 bases, the J end lost 13 bases, and 15 bases lay between the germline ends. Per the germline V gene, CDR1 is SGHNT and CDR2 is YYREEE (reference sequence). CDR3 sequence: CASSSGVGHEYF. The CDR3 DNA reads as TGTGCCAGCAGCTCTGGGGTGGGACACGAGTATTTT.

About this clone itself: This specimen includes other DNA sequences encoding the same CDR3. J is TRBJ2-7 and V is TRBV18; 8 bases align to TRBD1. Looked up from germline, CDR1 is KGHSH and CDR2 is LQKENI. Trimming took 2 bases from V and 2 from J; bases not matched to a gene: 2. The CDR3 runs 14 residues. The CDR3 coding sequence is TGTGCCAGCTCACCAGGGACAGGACCCTACGAGCAGTACTTC. Its translation is CASSPGTGPYEQYF.

This chain links TRBV11-2 with TRBJ1-4; TRBD1 matches 9 bases. V was pared by 5 bases and J by 6 bases, with 7 bases of the junction left unmatched. This CDR3 has 15 amino acids. Germline CDR1 and CDR2: SGHAT and FQNNGV. CDR3: CASSRPTGGYEKLFF. The DNA of the CDR3 is TGTGCCAGCAGCCGACCGACAGGGGGATATGAAAAACTGTTTTTT.

The rearrangement links TRBV7-9 to TRBJ2-7; TRBD2 agrees at 7 bases. V was clipped by 1 base and J by 2 bases; unmatched bases: 8. The CDR3 spans 16 residues. Germline lookup yields CDR1 SEHNR and CDR2 FQNEAQ (reference sequence). CDR3 residues: CASSLVAGVGTYEQYF. For the CDR3, the DNA is TGTGCCAGCAGCTTAGTTGCGGGAGTCGGCACCTACGAGCAGTACTTC.

CDR3 residues: CASSLGQPGNYEQYF. The CDR3 DNA reads TGTGCCAGCAGCTTGGGTCAACCAGGAAACTACGAGCAGTACTTC. The rearrangement joins TRBV7-9 to TRBJ2-7; no definite D call. The CDR3 is made up of 15 amino acids. CDR1 and CDR2 (germline): SEHNR, FQNEAQ (reference sequence). The V end lost 3 bases, the J end lost 3 bases, and 15 bases lay between the germline ends.

The DNA of the CDR3 is TGTGCCAGCAGTTCAAACAGCCCTACGCGGCAGTACTTC. It specifies CASSSNSPTRQYF. The chain carries TRBV27 and TRBJ2-7; D gene uncertain. The CDR3 totals 13 residues. The germline V and J ends were trimmed by 4 bases and 9 bases, with 16 bases remaining between them. CDR1 and CDR2 (germline): MNHEY, SMNVEV (reference sequence).